This T cell receptor (beta chain) was captured in a study of blood T cell repertoires in COVID-19. About the research overall: COVID-19 samples collected from the United States, Italy and Spain covered acute and convalescent phases. From T cells, B-cell-depleted T cells, or PBMCs came the material, which was cDNA or gDNA.

The junction had 5 bases not matched to a gene; V was cut back by 5 bases and J by 2 bases. CDR3 length: 14 amino acids. Germline V lookup: CDR1 SGHAT, CDR2 FQNNGV. Worth noting for this clone: Other DNA sequences in this sample translate to the same CDR3.

Authors' methods: Quantification of nucleated cells was approximated via reference gene primer amplification. Generated by immunoSEQ multiplex PCR, the TCRdb table keeps only in-frame clones and is missing some. That table furnishes V, J and clone size, whereas the DNA furnished D and trimming. This sample yields 100,000 to 150,000 clones, of which around 88% are seen a single time; over 9% belongs to the top ten. Sample: peripheral blood. The sequence came from a man aged 50-60 years with acute or convalescent COVID-19. The gene calls are TRBV11-2 and TRBJ1-2, with 7 bases fitting TRBD1. The CDR3 sequence is CASSRDRTNYGYTF. The CDR3 region has the DNA TGTGCCAGCAGCCGGGACAGAACCAACTATGGCTACACCTTC.